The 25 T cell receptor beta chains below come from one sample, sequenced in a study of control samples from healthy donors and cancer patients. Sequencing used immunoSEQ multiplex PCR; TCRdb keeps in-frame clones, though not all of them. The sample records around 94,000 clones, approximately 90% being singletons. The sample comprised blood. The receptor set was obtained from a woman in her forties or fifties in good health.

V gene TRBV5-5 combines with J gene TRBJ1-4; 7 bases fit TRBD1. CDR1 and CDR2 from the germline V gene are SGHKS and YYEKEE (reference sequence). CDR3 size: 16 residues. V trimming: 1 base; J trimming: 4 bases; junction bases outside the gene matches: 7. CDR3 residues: CASSLMRGQNNEKLFF. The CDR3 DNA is TGTGCCAGCAGCTTGATGCGGGGACAGAATAATGAAAAACTGTTTTTT.

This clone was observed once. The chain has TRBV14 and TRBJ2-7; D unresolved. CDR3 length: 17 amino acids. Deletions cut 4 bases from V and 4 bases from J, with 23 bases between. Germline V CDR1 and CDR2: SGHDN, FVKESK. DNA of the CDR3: TGTGCCAGCAGCCGCGTTCGGCAGCGAGGTTGGGTGTACGAGCAGTACTTC. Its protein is CASSRVRQRGWVYEQYF.

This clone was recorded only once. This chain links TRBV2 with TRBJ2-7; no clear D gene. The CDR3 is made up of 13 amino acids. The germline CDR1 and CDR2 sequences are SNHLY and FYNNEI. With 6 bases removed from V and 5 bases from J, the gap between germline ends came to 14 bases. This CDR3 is CASRATGLDEQYF. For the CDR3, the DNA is TGTGCCAGCAGGGCAACTGGGCTCGACGAGCAGTACTTC.

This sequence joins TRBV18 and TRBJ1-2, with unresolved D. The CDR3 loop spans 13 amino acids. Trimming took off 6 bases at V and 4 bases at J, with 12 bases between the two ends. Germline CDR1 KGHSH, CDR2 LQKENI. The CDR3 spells CASSIDDRYGYTF. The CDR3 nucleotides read TGTGCCAGCTCCATAGACGACCGCTATGGCTACACCTTC. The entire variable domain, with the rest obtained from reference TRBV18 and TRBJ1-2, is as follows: NAGVMQNPRHLVRRRGQEARLRCSPMKGHSHVYWYRQLPEEGLKFMVYLQKENIIDESGMPKERFSAEFPKEGPSILRIQQVVRGDSAAYFCASSIDDRYGYTFGSGTRLTVV.

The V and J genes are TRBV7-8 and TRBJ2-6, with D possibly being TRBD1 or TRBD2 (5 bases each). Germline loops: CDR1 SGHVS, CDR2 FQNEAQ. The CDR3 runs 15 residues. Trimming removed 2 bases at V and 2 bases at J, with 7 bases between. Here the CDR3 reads CASSLQGAGANVLTF. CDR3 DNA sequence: TGTGCCAGCAGCTTACAGGGAGCTGGGGCCAACGTCCTGACTTTC.

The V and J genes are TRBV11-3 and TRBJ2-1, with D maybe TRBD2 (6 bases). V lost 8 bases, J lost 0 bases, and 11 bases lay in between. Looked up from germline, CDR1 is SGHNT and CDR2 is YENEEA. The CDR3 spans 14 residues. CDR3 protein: CASVGDSSYNEQFF. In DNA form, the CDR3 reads TGTGCCAGCGTTGGGGACTCCTCCTACAATGAGCAGTTCTTC.

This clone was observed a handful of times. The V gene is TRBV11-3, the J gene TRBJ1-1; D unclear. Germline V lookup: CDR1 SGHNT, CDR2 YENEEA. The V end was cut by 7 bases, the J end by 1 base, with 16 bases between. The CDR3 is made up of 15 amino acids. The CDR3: CASMPSGHQNTEAFF. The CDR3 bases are TGTGCCAGCATGCCCTCCGGGCACCAGAACACTGAAGCTTTCTTT.

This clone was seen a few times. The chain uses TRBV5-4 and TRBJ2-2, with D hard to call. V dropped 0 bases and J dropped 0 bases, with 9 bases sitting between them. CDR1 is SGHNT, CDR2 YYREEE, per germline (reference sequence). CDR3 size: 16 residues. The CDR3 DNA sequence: TGTGCCAGCAGCTTGGGCGGATACGCGAACACCGGGGAGCTGTTTTTT. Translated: CASSLGGYANTGELFF.

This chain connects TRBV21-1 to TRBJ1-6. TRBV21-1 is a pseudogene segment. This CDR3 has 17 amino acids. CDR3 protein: CASSIRRWGTVNSPLHF. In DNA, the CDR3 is TGTGCCAGCAGCATTAGACGGTGGGGGACGGTTAATTCACCCCTCCACTTT.

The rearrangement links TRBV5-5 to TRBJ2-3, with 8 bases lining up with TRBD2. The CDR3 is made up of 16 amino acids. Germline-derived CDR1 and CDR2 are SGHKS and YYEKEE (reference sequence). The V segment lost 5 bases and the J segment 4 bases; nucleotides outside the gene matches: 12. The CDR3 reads CASSYGLAVLPDTQYF. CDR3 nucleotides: TGTGCCAGCAGTTACGGACTAGCCGTCCTCCCAGATACGCAGTATTTT.

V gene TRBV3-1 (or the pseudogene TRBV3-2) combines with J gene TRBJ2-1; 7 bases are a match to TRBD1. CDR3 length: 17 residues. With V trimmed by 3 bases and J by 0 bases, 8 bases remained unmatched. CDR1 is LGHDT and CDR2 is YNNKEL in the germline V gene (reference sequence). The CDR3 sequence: CASSHPGTVFSYNEQFF. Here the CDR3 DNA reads TGTGCCAGCAGCCACCCCGGGACAGTATTCTCCTACAATGAGCAGTTCTTC.

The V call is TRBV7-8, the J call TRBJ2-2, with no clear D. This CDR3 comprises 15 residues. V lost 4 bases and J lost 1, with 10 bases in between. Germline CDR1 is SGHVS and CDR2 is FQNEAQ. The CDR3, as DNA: TGTGCCAGCAGCTCTCTGGCTGGGAACACCGGGGAGCTGTTTTTT. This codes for CASSSLAGNTGELFF.

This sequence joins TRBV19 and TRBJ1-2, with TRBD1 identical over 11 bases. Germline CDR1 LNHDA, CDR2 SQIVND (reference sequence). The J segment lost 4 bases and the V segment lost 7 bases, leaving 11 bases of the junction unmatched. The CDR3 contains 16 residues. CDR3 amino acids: CASTTSPGTGGYGYTF. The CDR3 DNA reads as TGTGCCAGTACCACAAGTCCCGGGACAGGGGGCTATGGCTACACCTTC. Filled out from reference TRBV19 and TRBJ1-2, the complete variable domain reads DGGITQSPKYLFRKEGQNVTLSCEQNLNHDAMYWYRQDPGQGLRLIYYSQIVNDFQKGDIAEGYSVSREKKESFPLTVTSAQKNPTAFYLCASTTSPGTGGYGYTFGSGTRLTVV.

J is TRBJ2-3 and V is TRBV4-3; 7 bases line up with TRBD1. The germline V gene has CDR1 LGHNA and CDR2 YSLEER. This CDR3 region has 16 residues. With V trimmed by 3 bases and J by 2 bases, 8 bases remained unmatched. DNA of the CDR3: TGCGCCAGCAGCCAGGATCGACAGGGACCCACAGATACGCAGTATTTT. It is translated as CASSQDRQGPTDTQYF.

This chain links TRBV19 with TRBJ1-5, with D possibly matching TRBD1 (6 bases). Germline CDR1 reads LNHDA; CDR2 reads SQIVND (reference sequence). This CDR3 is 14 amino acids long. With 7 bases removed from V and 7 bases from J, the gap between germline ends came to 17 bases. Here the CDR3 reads CASNIRDIGQPQHF. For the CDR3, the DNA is TGTGCCAGTAATATCCGGGACATAGGACAGCCCCAGCATTTT. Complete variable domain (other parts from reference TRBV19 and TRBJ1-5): DGGITQSPKYLFRKEGQNVTLSCEQNLNHDAMYWYRQDPGQGLRLIYYSQIVNDFQKGDIAEGYSVSREKKESFPLTVTSAQKNPTAFYLCASNIRDIGQPQHFGDGTRLSIL.

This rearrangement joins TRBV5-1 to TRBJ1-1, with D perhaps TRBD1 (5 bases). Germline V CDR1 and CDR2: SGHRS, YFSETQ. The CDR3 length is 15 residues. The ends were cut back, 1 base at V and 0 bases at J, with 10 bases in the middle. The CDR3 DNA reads TGCGCCAGCAGCTTGACGGGGGATCTGAACACTGAAGCTTTCTTT. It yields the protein CASSLTGDLNTEAFF. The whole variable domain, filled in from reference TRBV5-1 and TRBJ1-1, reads KAGVTQTPRYLIKTRGQQVTLSCSPISGHRSVSWYQQTPGQGLQFLFEYFSETQRNKGNFPGRFSGRQFSNSRSEMNVSTLELGDSALYLCASSLTGDLNTEAFFGQGTRLTVV.

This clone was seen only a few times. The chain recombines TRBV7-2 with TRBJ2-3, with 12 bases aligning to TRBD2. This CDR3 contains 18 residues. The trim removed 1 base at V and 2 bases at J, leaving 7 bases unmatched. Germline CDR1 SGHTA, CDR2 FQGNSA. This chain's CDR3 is CASSLVSSGGGYTDTQYF. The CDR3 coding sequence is TGTGCCAGCAGCTTAGTGTCTAGCGGGGGGGGCTACACAGATACGCAGTATTTT.

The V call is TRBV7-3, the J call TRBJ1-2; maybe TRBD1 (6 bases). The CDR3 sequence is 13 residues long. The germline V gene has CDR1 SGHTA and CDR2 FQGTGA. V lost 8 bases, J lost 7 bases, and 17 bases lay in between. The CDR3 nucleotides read TGTGCCAGCGCGGCGGGGCGGGGGCGTGGCTACACCTTC. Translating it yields CASAAGRGRGYTF.

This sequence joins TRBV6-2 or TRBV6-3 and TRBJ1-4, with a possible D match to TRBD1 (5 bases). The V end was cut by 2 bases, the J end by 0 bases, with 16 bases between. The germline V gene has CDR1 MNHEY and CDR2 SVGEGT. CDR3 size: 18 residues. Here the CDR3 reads CASSYLRQRYTTNEKLFF. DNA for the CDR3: TGTGCCAGCAGTTACCTTCGACAGCGGTATACAACTAATGAAAAACTGTTTTTT.

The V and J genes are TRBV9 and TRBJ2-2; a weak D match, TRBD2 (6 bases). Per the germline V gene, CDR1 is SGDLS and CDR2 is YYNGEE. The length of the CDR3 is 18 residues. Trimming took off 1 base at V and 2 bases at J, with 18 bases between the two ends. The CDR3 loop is CASSVSWLKAGNTGELFF. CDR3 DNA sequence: TGTGCCAGCAGCGTATCGTGGTTGAAAGCGGGTAACACCGGGGAGCTGTTTTTT.

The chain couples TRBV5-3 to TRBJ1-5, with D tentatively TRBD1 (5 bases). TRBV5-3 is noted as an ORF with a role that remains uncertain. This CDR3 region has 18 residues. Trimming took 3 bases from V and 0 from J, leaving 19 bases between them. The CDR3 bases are TGTGCCAGAAGCTCCCCCGGGGCAGGGTATTATAGCAATCAGCCCCAGCATTTT. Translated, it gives CARSSPGAGYYSNQPQHF.

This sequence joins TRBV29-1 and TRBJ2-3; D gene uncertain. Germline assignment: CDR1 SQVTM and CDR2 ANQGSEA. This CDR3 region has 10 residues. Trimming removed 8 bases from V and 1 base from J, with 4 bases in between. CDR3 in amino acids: CSSRTDTQYF. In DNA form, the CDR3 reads TGCAGCTCCCGCACAGATACGCAGTATTTT.

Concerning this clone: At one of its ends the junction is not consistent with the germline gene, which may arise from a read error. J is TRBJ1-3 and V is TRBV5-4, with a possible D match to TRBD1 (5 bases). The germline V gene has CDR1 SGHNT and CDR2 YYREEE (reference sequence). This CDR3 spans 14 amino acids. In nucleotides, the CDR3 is TGTGCCAGCAGCCCGCAGGGATCTGAAAACACCATATATTTT. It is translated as CASSPQGSENTIYF.

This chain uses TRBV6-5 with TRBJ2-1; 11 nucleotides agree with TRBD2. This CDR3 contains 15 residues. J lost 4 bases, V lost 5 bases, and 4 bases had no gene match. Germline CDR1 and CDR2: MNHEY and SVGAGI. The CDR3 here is CASSRGTSGYNEQFF. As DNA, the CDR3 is TGTGCCAGCAGTCGCGGGACTAGCGGATACAATGAGCAGTTCTTC.

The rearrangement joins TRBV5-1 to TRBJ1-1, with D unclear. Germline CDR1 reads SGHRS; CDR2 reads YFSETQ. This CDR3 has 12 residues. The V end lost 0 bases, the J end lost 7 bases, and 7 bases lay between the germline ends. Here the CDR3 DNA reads TGCGCCAGCAGCTTGGATGGCTTTGAAGCTTTCTTT. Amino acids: CASSLDGFEAFF.